This entry lists 31 T cell receptor beta chains sequenced from one sample in a study of control samples from healthy donors and cancer patients. Clones were read by immunoSEQ multiplex PCR, and TCRdb kept only the in-frame ones, dropping some. The sample consists of more than 95,000 clones, approximately 92% of them appearing once. Sequenced sample: PBMCs. The receptors come from an elderly man with head and neck cancer.

CDR3 residues: CASSPRSPGGSEAFF. CDR3 sequence (DNA): TGTGCCAGCTCACCACGGTCCCCCGGCGGTTCTGAAGCTTTCTTT. This chain connects TRBV18 to TRBJ1-1; D is unclear. The germline CDR1 and CDR2 sequences are KGHSH and LQKENI. V lost 1 base and J 6 bases, leaving 15 bases between the germline ends. CDR3 length: 15 residues.

V usage is TRBV5-1 and J usage is TRBJ1-5; the D is unclear. This CDR3 region has 14 residues. Trimming pared 4 bases from V and 3 bases from J, leaving 11 bases between. CDR1 is SGHRS, CDR2 YFSETQ, per germline. CDR3 sequence reads: CASSLGQYNQPQHF. The CDR3 DNA sequence: TGCGCCAGCAGCCTTGGGCAGTACAATCAGCCCCAGCATTTT.

This clone was detected once. The rearrangement uses TRBV2 and TRBJ2-5; weak D call: TRBD1 (6 bases). CDR3 length equals 14 residues. The V gene lost 6 bases and the J gene lost 2 bases, with 13 bases spanning the gap. Per germline, CDR1 SNHLY and CDR2 FYNNEI. CDR3 sequence reads: CASRVGTTQETQYF. The CDR3 coding sequence is TGTGCCAGCAGGGTTGGGACAACTCAAGAGACCCAGTACTTC. The complete variable domain, with remaining parts taken from reference TRBV2 and TRBJ2-5, reads EPEVTQTPSHQVTQMGQEVILRCVPISNHLYFYWYRQILGQKVEFLVSFYNNEISEKSEIFDDQFSVERPDGSNFTLKIRSTKLEDSAMYFCASRVGTTQETQYFGPGTRLLVL.

The chain is built from TRBV4-2 and TRBJ1-6; D gene unclear. V lost 0 bases, J lost 8 bases, and 11 bases lay in between. The CDR3 loop spans 15 amino acids. CDR1 and CDR2 from the germline V gene are LGHNA and YNFKEQ. CDR3: CASSQERVLYSPLHF. Written as DNA, the CDR3 is TGTGCCAGCAGCCAAGAAAGGGTACTTTATTCACCCCTCCACTTT.

This clone was counted once. The V and J genes are TRBV18 and TRBJ2-2; tentatively, D is TRBD1 or TRBD2 (5 bases each). Germline CDR1 is KGHSH and CDR2 is LQKENI. The CDR3 sequence is 14 residues long. The V gene lost 4 bases and the J gene lost 3 bases, with 9 bases spanning the gap. CDR3 nucleotide sequence: TGTGCCAGCTCACAGGGGACCGACACCGGGGAGCTGTTTTTT. This gives the protein CASSQGTDTGELFF.

The chain is built from TRBV3-1 (or the pseudogene TRBV3-2) and TRBJ2-5; D unresolved. The CDR3 has 14 amino acids. Between the trimmed V and J ends, which lost 0 bases and 5 bases, there was a span of 10 bases. Germline-derived CDR1 and CDR2 are LGHDT and YNNKEL (reference sequence). The CDR3: CASSQETPRETQYF. CDR3 coding DNA: TGTGCCAGCAGCCAAGAAACCCCTCGGGAGACCCAGTACTTC.

The gene calls are TRBV19 and TRBJ2-7; D is uncertain. V was pared by 7 bases and J by 5 bases, with 9 bases between. The CDR3 sequence is 11 residues long. Germline CDR1 is LNHDA and CDR2 is SQIVND (reference sequence). In DNA, the CDR3 is TGTGCCAGTACTGATCTCCACGAGCAGTACTTC. Protein: CASTDLHEQYF.

V is TRBV30 and J is TRBJ2-7; 7 bases line up with TRBD1. In germline, CDR1 is GTSNPN, CDR2 SVGIG (reference sequence). This CDR3 has 12 amino acids. The ends lost 5 bases at V and 6 bases at J; junction bases unmatched: 7. The CDR3 coding sequence is TGTGCCTGGGCCACAGGGGTGGGCGAGCAGTACTTC. Residues: CAWATGVGEQYF.

V gene TRBV11-3 combines with J gene TRBJ2-3; D not resolved. The CDR3 has 13 residues. V was shortened by 3 bases and J by 2 bases, with 6 bases between the two germline ends. The germline gives CDR1 SGHNT, CDR2 YENEEA. The CDR3 DNA reads as TGTGCCAGCAGCTTTGGACCCACAGATACGCAGTATTTT. This sequence encodes CASSFGPTDTQYF.

V is TRBV7-2 and J is TRBJ1-3; TRBD1 is a possible D gene (6 bases). Trimming took 0 bases from V and 0 from J, leaving 12 bases between them. The CDR3 is 17 residues long. From germline, CDR1 is SGHTA and CDR2 FQGNSA. CDR3: CASSLAGNRASGNTIYF. In DNA, the CDR3 is TGTGCCAGCAGCTTAGCCGGGAACAGGGCCTCTGGAAACACCATATATTTT.

CDR3 nucleotide sequence: TGTGCCAGCAGTGGGTTCTACGAGCAGTACTTC. This codes for CASSGFYEQYF. The J gene is TRBJ2-7, the V gene TRBV25-1; no clear D gene. V lost 4 bases, J lost 3 bases, and 4 bases lay in between. CDR3 length: 11 residues. The V gene's germline CDR1 is MGHDK and CDR2 SYGVNS.

This chain joins TRBV18 and TRBJ1-1; D is undetermined. The germline CDR1 and CDR2 sequences are KGHSH and LQKENI. The V end was cut by 11 bases, the J end by 1 base, with 20 bases between. The CDR3 has 15 amino acids. DNA for the CDR3: TGTGCCTCCCAACCCGGAGTCTTTGGGAACACTGAAGCTTTCTTT. Protein: CASQPGVFGNTEAFF.

Written as DNA, the CDR3 is TGTGCCAGCAGCCCCCAAGGGGGGTATGGCTACACCTTC. It translates to CASSPQGGYGYTF. The chain joins TRBV5-4 to TRBJ1-2, with D maybe TRBD1 (6 bases). V was clipped by 4 bases and J by 5 bases, with 12 bases between them. Germline lookup yields CDR1 SGHNT and CDR2 YYREEE (reference sequence). The CDR3 is 13 amino acids. The full variable domain, rest sourced from reference TRBV5-4 and TRBJ1-2, is ETGVTQSPTHLIKTRGQQVTLRCSSQSGHNTVSWYQQALGQGPQFIFQYYREEENGRGNFPPRFSGLQFPNYSSELNVNALELDDSALYLCASSPQGGYGYTFGSGTRLTVV.

The V and J genes are TRBV7-2 and TRBJ1-2; 9 bases line up with TRBD1. The CDR3 is 14 amino acids. Unmatched junction bases numbered 10, after V lost 4 bases and J lost 10 bases. Germline CDR1 and CDR2: SGHTA and FQGNSA. CDR3 nucleotides: TGTGCCAGCAGCTCGACAGGGGGACAGAACACCTACACCTTC. It translates to CASSSTGGQNTYTF. Looking up the rest from reference TRBV7-2 and TRBJ1-2 gives the full variable domain: GAGVSQSPSNKVTEKGKDVELRCDPISGHTALYWYRQSLGQGLEFLIYFQGNSAPDKSGLPSDRFSAERTGGSVSTLTIQRTQQEDSAVYLCASSSTGGQNTYTFGSGTRLTVV.

The rearrangement links TRBV7-9 to TRBJ1-3, with D unresolved. The CDR3 has 13 amino acids. V lost 3 bases, J lost 0 bases, and 3 bases lay in between. The V gene's germline CDR1 is SEHNR and CDR2 FQNEAQ (reference sequence). The CDR3 reads CASSFISGNTIYF. DNA of the CDR3: TGTGCCAGCAGCTTTATCTCTGGAAACACCATATATTTT.

The chain couples TRBV11-2 to TRBJ1-6; D remains ambiguous. The CDR3 covers 12 residues. The germline V and J ends were trimmed by 3 bases and 11 bases, with 8 bases remaining between them. Germline V gene data show CDR1 as SGHAT and CDR2 as FQNNGV. The CDR3 loop is CASSLPAAPLHF. The CDR3 bases are TGTGCCAGCAGCTTGCCAGCGGCACCCCTCCACTTT.

The rearrangement uses TRBV30 and TRBJ2-5; no clear D gene. The CDR3 is 11 amino acids. V was trimmed by 2 bases and J by 3 bases, leaving 4 bases between them. Germline CDR1 GTSNPN, CDR2 SVGIG (reference sequence). CDR3 protein: CAWSREETQYF. CDR3 DNA: TGTGCCTGGAGTCGTGAAGAGACCCAGTACTTC.

V gene TRBV5-8 combines with J gene TRBJ1-4; D is unresolved. The V and J ends lost 5 bases and 6 bases respectively, with 14 bases between them. The CDR3 spans 14 residues. Per the germline V gene, CDR1 is SGHTS and CDR2 is YDEGEE. CDR3: CASRTAQQHEKLFF. CDR3 bases: TGTGCCAGCAGGACCGCCCAACAGCATGAAAAACTGTTTTTT.

As to this clone: At one end, the junction sequence differs from germline, possibly due to a read error. The J gene is TRBJ2-6, the V gene TRBV27; D call uncertain. The CDR3 runs to 14 residues. The germline V gene encodes CDR1 MNHEY and CDR2 SMNVEV (reference sequence). The CDR3 DNA is TGTGCAAGCATGACCGATTCTGGGGCCAACGTCCTGACTTTC. Translation gives CASMTDSGANVLTF.

The chain uses TRBV19 and TRBJ2-3, with D hard to call. Trimming removed 0 bases at V and 5 bases at J, with 3 bases between. The CDR3 contains 12 residues. Germline V gene sequence: CDR1 LNHDA, CDR2 SQIVND (reference sequence). CDR3 DNA sequence: TGTGCCAGTAGTATAGAACGAGATACGCAGTATTTT. Its protein product is CASSIERDTQYF.

This clone was found once. This sequence joins TRBV7-9 and TRBJ1-1; tentatively, D is TRBD1 (5 bases). V was clipped by 5 bases and J by 5 bases, with 12 bases between them. The CDR3 length is 13 residues. CDR1 SEHNR and CDR2 FQNEAQ come from the germline V gene (reference sequence). CDR3 protein: CASSPQGRTEAFF. The CDR3 DNA follows: TGTGCCAGCAGCCCCCAGGGTCGTACTGAAGCTTTCTTT.

V and J are TRBV12-2 and TRBJ2-3; no check of the table's D call, TRBD2, against the DNA was made. TRBV12-2 is recorded as a pseudogene. This CDR3 comprises 17 residues. Here the CDR3 DNA reads TGTGCAAGTCGCCTCGATTGGCGGGGCGGTCCCCCAGATACGCAGTATTTT. Amino acids: CASRLDWRGGPPDTQYF.

This chain joins TRBV2 and TRBJ2-7; D is possibly TRBD2 (6 bases). The CDR3 totals 13 residues. The germline V gene has CDR1 SNHLY and CDR2 FYNNEI. V dropped 3 bases and J dropped 6 bases, with 12 bases sitting between them. The CDR3 loop reads CASSDRGIGEQYF. CDR3 nucleotide sequence: TGTGCCAGCAGTGATCGGGGGATCGGCGAGCAGTACTTC.

This clone showed up just once. The chain employs TRBV18 and TRBJ2-5; weak D call: TRBD1 (5 bases). Trimming removed 4 bases from V and 5 bases from J, with 14 bases in between. Germline V gene sequence: CDR1 KGHSH, CDR2 LQKENI. This CDR3 has 14 amino acids. This chain's CDR3 is CASSLGALGETQYF. The CDR3 DNA sequence: TGTGCCAGCTCACTTGGGGCTCTCGGGGAGACCCAGTACTTC. The whole variable domain, remainder taken from reference TRBV18 and TRBJ2-5, is NAGVMQNPRHLVRRRGQEARLRCSPMKGHSHVYWYRQLPEEGLKFMVYLQKENIIDESGMPKERFSAEFPKEGPSILRIQQVVRGDSAAYFCASSLGALGETQYFGPGTRLLVL.

This clone was seen just once. The CDR3 DNA sequence: TGCGCCAGCAGCTTTTCAGTGACTAGCGGGGACAATGAGCAGTTCTTC. Residues: CASSFSVTSGDNEQFF. The V call is TRBV5-1, the J call TRBJ2-1; 11 bases match TRBD2. V lost 2 bases and J lost 5; bases outside the gene matches: 6. CDR3 size: 16 residues. Germline V gene data show CDR1 as SGHRS and CDR2 as YFSETQ.

The chain carries TRBV3-1 (or the pseudogene TRBV3-2) and TRBJ1-1, with 7 positions matching TRBD1. Trimming took 6 bases from V and 5 from J; bases not matched to a gene: 9. Germline values: CDR1 LGHDT, CDR2 YNNKEL (reference sequence). The length of the CDR3 is 14 residues. The CDR3 nucleotides are TGTGCCAGCAGTCAATCGACAGGGTGGACTGAAGCTTTCTTT. Its protein product is CASSQSTGWTEAFF.

The V gene is TRBV27, the J gene TRBJ1-2; D perhaps matches TRBD1 (6 bases). Germline V CDR1 and CDR2: MNHEY, SMNVEV (reference sequence). This CDR3 has 13 amino acids. Trimming took 9 bases from V and 5 from J, leaving 16 bases between them. The CDR3 DNA is TGTGCCAGAAATCGGGGGGGCGAGTATGGCTACACCTTC. Translating gives CARNRGGEYGYTF.

This clone was counted once. This chain connects TRBV12-3 or TRBV12-4 to TRBJ2-5; 7 positions match TRBD2. This CDR3 is built from 13 residues. Trimming cost V 2 bases and J 10 bases; bases outside gene matches: 7. The CDR3 bases are TGTGCCAGCAGTTTAATTGGCGGGGGTGACCAGTACTTC. Protein product: CASSLIGGGDQYF.

The rearrangement links TRBV12-5 to TRBJ1-5; 9 nucleotides agree with TRBD1. Germline values: CDR1 LGHNT, CDR2 FRNRAP. The junction had 9 bases not matched to a gene; V was cut back by 1 base and J by 14 bases. This CDR3 is built from 14 residues. CDR3 region: CASGLATGTGMEHF. The CDR3 nucleotides read TGTGCTAGTGGTTTGGCAACCGGGACAGGGATGGAGCATTTT. The whole variable domain, filled in from reference TRBV12-5 and TRBJ1-5, reads DARVTQTPRHKVTEMGQEVTMRCQPILGHNTVFWYRQTMMQGLELLAYFRNRAPLDDSGMPKDRFSAEMPDATLATLKIQPSEPRDSAVYFCASGLATGTGMEHFGDGTRLSIL.

As regards this clone: Its ends do not fully match the called genes, so a read error is possible. This chain links TRBV5-1 with TRBJ2-7, with D tentatively TRBD2 (6 bases). Looked up from germline, CDR1 is SGHRS and CDR2 is YFSETQ. The CDR3 length is 15 residues. CDR3 coding DNA: TGCGCCAACAGCTTGGAGGGTCACTTCTCCTACGAGCAGTACTTC. Translating it yields CANSLEGHFSYEQYF.

The rearrangement links TRBV9 to TRBJ2-7; D is ambiguous. Germline CDR1 and CDR2: SGDLS and YYNGEE. This CDR3 is 15 amino acids long. The V and J ends lost 0 bases and 7 bases respectively, with 17 bases between them. The CDR3 here is CASSVDPRSPGEQYF. CDR3 sequence (DNA): TGTGCCAGCAGCGTAGATCCCAGGTCCCCTGGGGAGCAGTACTTC.